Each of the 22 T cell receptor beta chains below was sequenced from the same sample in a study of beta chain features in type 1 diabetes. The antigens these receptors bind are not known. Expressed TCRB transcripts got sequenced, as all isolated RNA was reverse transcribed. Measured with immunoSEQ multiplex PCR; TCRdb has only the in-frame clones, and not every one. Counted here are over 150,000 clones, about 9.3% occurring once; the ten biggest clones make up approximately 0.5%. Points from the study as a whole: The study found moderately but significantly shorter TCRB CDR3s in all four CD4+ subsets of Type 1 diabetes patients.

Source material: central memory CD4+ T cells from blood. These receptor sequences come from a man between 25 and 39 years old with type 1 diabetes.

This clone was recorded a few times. The CDR3: CASRATQGPTEAFF. CDR3 sequence (DNA): TGTGCCAGCAGAGCAACACAGGGTCCGACTGAAGCTTTCTTT. V gene TRBV2 combines with J gene TRBJ1-1, with a weak D call TRBD1 (6 bases). The germline V and J ends were trimmed by 6 bases and 5 bases, with 16 bases remaining between them. The length of the CDR3 is 14 residues. In germline, CDR1 is SNHLY, CDR2 FYNNEI.

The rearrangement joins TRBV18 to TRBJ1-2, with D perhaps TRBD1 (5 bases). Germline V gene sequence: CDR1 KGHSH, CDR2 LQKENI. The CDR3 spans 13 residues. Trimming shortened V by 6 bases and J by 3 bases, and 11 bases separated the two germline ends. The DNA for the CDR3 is TGTGCCAGCTCCACGACAGAGTACTATGGCTACACCTTC. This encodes CASSTTEYYGYTF.

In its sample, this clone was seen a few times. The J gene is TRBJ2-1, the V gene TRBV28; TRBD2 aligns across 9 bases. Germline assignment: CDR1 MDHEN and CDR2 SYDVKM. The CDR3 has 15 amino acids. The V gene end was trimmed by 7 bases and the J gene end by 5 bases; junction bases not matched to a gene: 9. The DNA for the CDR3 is TGTGCCAGCACCCGTAGCGGGAGTTCCGACAATGAGCAGTTCTTC. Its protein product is CASTRSGSSDNEQFF.

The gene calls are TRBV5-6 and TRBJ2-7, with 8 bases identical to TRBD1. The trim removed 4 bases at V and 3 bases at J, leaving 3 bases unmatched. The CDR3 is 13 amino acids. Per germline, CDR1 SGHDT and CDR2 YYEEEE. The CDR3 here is CASSPTGGYEQYF. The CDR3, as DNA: TGTGCCAGCAGCCCCACAGGGGGCTACGAGCAGTACTTC.

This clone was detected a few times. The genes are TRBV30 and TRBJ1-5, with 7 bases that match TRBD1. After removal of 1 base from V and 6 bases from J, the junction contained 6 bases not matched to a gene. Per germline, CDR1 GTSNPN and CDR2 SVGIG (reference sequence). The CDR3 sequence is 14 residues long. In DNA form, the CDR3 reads TGTGCCTGGAGTGCAGGACAGGTGGGTCAGCCCCAGCATTTT. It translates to CAWSAGQVGQPQHF.

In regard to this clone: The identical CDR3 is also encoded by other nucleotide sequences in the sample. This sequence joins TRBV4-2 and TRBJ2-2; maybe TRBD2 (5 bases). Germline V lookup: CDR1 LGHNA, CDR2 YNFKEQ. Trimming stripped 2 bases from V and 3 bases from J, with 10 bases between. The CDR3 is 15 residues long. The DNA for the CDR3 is TGTGCCAGCAGCCAACCGGGAAGGCACACCGGGGAGCTGTTTTTT. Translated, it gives CASSQPGRHTGELFF.

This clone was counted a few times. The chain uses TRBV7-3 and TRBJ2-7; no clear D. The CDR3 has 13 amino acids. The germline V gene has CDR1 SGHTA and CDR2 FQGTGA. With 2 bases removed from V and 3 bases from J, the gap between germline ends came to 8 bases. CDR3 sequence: CASSLGRFYEQYF. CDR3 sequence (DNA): TGTGCCAGCAGCTTAGGTCGGTTCTACGAGCAGTACTTC. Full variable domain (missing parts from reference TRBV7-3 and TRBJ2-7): GAGVSQTPSNKVTEKGKYVELRCDPISGHTALYWYRQSLGQGPEFLIYFQGTGAADDSGLPNDRFFAVRPEGSVSTLKIQRTERGDSAVYLCASSLGRFYEQYFGPGTRLTVT.

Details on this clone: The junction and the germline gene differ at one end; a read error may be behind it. The CDR3, as DNA: TGTGCTAGCAGCTCCCTCGCGGGCAGAGCCGCAAGCAATCAGCCCCAGCATTTT. Translated: CASSSLAGRAASNQPQHF. This sequence joins TRBV7-7 and TRBJ1-5; no clear D. CDR3 size: 18 residues. CDR1 SSHAT and CDR2 FNYEAQ come from the germline V gene (reference sequence).

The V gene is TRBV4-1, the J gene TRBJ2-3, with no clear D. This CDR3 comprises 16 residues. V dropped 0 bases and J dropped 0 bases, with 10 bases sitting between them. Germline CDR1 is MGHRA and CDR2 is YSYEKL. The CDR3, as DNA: TGCGCCAGCAGCCAAGAGAGCGCCCCAAGCACAGATACGCAGTATTTT. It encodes CASSQESAPSTDTQYF.

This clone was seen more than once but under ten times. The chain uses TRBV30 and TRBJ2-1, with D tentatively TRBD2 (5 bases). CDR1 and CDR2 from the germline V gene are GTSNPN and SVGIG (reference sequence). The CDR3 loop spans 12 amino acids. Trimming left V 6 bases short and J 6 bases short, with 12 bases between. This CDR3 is CACVRRGNEQFF. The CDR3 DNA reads TGTGCCTGTGTTAGACGGGGCAATGAGCAGTTCTTC.

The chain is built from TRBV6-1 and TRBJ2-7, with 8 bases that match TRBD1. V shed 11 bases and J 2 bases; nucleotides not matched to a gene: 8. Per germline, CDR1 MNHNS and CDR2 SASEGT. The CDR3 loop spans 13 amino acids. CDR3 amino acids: CAATTTGAYEQYF. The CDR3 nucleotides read TGTGCCGCAACTACGACAGGGGCCTACGAGCAGTACTTC.

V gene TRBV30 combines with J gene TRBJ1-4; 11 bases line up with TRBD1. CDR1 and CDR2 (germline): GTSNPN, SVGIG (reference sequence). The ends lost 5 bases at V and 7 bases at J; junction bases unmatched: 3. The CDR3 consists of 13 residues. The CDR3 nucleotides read TGTGCCTGGGGGACAGGGGGAATTGAAAAACTGTTTTTT. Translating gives CAWGTGGIEKLFF.

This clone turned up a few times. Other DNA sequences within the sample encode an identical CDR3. The CDR3, as DNA: TGTGCCAGCTCGGACAGTCAAGAGACCCAGTACTTC. Its translation: CASSDSQETQYF. The rearrangement joins TRBV18 to TRBJ2-5; TRBD1 is a possible D gene (6 bases). The CDR3 is 12 amino acids. The germline V and J ends were trimmed by 6 bases and 2 bases, with 7 bases remaining between them. Per the germline V gene, CDR1 is KGHSH and CDR2 is LQKENI.

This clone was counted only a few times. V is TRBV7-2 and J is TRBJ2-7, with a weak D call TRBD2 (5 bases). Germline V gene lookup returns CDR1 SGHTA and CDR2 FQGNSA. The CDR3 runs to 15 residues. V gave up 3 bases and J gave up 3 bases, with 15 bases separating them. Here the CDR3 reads CASSFDRGLGYEQYF. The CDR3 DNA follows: TGTGCCAGCAGCTTCGACCGGGGATTAGGCTACGAGCAGTACTTC.

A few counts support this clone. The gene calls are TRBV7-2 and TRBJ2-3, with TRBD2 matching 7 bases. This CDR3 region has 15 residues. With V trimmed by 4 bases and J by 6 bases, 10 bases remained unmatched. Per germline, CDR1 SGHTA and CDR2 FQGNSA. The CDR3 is CASSYKRDRGDTQYF. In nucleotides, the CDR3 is TGTGCCAGCAGCTACAAGCGGGACCGGGGGGATACGCAGTATTTT.

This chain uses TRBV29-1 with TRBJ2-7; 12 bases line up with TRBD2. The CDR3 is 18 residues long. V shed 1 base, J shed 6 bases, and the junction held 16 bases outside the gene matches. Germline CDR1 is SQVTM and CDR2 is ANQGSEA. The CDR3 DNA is TGCAGCGTTGAAGTCTCTTCCCCGACTAGCGGGAGTTCACGCGAGCAGTACTTC. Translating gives CSVEVSSPTSGSSREQYF.

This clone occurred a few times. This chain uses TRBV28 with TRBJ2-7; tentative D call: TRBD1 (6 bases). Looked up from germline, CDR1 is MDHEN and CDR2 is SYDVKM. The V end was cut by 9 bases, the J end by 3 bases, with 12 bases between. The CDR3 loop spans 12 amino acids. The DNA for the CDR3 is TGTGCCAGTCAAACAGGGCTCTACGAGCAGTACTTC. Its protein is CASQTGLYEQYF.

CDR3 DNA: TGTGCCACCACCGGGACTAGCGGGAGAGGTGAGCAGTTCTTC. This gives the protein CATTGTSGRGEQFF. The chain carries TRBV2 and TRBJ2-1; 14 nucleotides agree with TRBD2. CDR1 and CDR2 from the germline V gene are SNHLY and FYNNEI. V was clipped by 10 bases and J by 9 bases; unmatched bases: 8. This CDR3 is built from 14 residues.

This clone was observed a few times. This chain's CDR3 is CASSYTNRMDGYTF. The CDR3 bases are TGTGCCAGCAGTTACACCAACAGGATGGATGGCTACACCTTC. V is TRBV6-5 and J is TRBJ1-2, with D possibly being TRBD1 (5 bases). V shed 2 bases and J shed 6 bases, with 13 bases lying between them. The CDR3 loop spans 14 amino acids. Germline V gene data show CDR1 as MNHEY and CDR2 as SVGAGI.

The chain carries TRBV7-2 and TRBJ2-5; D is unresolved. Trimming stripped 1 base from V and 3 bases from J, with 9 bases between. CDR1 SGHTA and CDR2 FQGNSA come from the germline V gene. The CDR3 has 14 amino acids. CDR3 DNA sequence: TGTGCCAGCAGCTTAGATTACAGTGAAGAGACCCAGTACTTC. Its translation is CASSLDYSEETQYF.

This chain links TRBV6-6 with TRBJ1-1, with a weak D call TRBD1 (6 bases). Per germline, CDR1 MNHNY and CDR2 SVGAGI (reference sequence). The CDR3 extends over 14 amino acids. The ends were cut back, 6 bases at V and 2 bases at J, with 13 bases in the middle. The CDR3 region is CASRQGNLNTEAFF. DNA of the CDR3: TGTGCCAGCAGACAGGGTAACCTAAACACTGAAGCTTTCTTT.

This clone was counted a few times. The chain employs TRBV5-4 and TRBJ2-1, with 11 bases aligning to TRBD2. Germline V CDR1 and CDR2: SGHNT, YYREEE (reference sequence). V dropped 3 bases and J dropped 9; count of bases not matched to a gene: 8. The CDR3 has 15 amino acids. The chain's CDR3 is CASSSISGRAPEQFF. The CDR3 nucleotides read TGTGCCAGCAGCTCCATTAGCGGGAGGGCCCCTGAGCAGTTCTTC.